The 27 T cell receptor beta chains below come from one sample, sequenced in a study of blood T cell repertoires in COVID-19. Some clones are missing from TCRdb's copy, which holds only in-frame ones; the method was immunoSEQ multiplex PCR. Altogether around 230,000 clones are present, 75% to 90% being singletons, with the ten largest covering about 2.5%. The sequenced sample consisted of peripheral blood. The receptors here all came from a woman in her 70s with active or convalescent COVID-19.

The V and J genes are TRBV7-8 and TRBJ1-1; 7 positions match TRBD1. This CDR3 is built from 14 residues. Germline V gene data show CDR1 as SGHVS and CDR2 as FQNEAQ. Losses at the gene ends were 5 bases for V and 1 base for J; bases not matched to a gene: 4. The CDR3: CASSPRTGNTEAFF. The CDR3 DNA follows: TGTGCCAGCAGCCCCCGGACAGGGAACACTGAAGCTTTCTTT. Full variable domain (remainder filled in from reference TRBV7-8 and TRBJ1-1): GAGVSQSPRYKVAKRGQDVALRCDPISGHVSLFWYQQALGQGPEFLTYFQNEAQLDKSGLPSDRFFAERPEGSVSTLKIQRTQQEDSAVYLCASSPRTGNTEAFFGQGTRLTVV.

This chain joins TRBV6-5 and TRBJ2-5; TRBD2 is a possible D gene (5 bases). The CDR3 extends over 13 amino acids. V was cut by 6 bases and J by 3 bases, with 11 bases left in between. The germline gives CDR1 MNHEY, CDR2 SVGAGI. The CDR3 DNA sequence: TGTGCCAGCAGCCGTATGAGGGAAGAGACCCAGTACTTC. This encodes CASSRMREETQYF.

This clone has just a few counts. The chain joins TRBV7-9 to TRBJ1-6; no clear D. Per germline, CDR1 SEHNR and CDR2 FQNEAQ (reference sequence). V was clipped by 3 bases and J by 9 bases, with 18 bases between them. This CDR3 has 16 residues. The CDR3 sequence is CASSLGSAGGFSPLHF. Written as DNA, the CDR3 is TGTGCCAGCAGCTTGGGGTCCGCGGGTGGATTTTCACCCCTCCACTTT.

The chain links TRBV6-5 to TRBJ1-4; the match to TRBD1 covers 7 bases. With 2 bases clipped from V and 4 bases from J, the junction kept 4 bases outside the gene matches. The V gene's germline CDR1 is MNHEY and CDR2 SVGAGI. This CDR3 is 15 amino acids long. For the CDR3, the DNA is TGTGCCAGCAGTTACCGGACAGGACGTAATGAAAAACTGTTTTTT. It codes for CASSYRTGRNEKLFF.

V and J are TRBV7-2 and TRBJ2-7; D might be TRBD2 (5 bases). This CDR3 region has 15 residues. V was pared by 1 base and J by 4 bases, with 14 bases between. CDR1 is SGHTA, CDR2 FQGNSA, per germline. The CDR3: CASSLGVGSGYEQYF. CDR3 sequence (DNA): TGTGCCAGCAGCTTAGGGGTAGGGAGTGGGTACGAGCAGTACTTC. The full variable domain, its missing parts supplied by reference TRBV7-2 and TRBJ2-7, is GAGVSQSPSNKVTEKGKDVELRCDPISGHTALYWYRQSLGQGLEFLIYFQGNSAPDKSGLPSDRFSAERTGGSVSTLTIQRTQQEDSAVYLCASSLGVGSGYEQYFGPGTRLTVT.

The rearrangement links TRBV18 to TRBJ2-7; 10 positions match TRBD1. Unmatched junction bases numbered 10, after V lost 3 bases and J lost 5 bases. Looked up from germline, CDR1 is KGHSH and CDR2 is LQKENI. CDR3 length equals 16 residues. CDR3 sequence: CASSPFASGTGDEQYF. The CDR3 nucleotides read TGTGCCAGCTCACCTTTTGCCTCCGGGACAGGGGACGAGCAGTACTTC.

This chain uses TRBV10-3 with TRBJ2-1; no firm D call. Germline V lookup: CDR1 ENHRY, CDR2 SYGVKD. Trimming left V 6 bases short and J 4 bases short, with 4 bases between. The CDR3 has 11 residues. This CDR3 reads CAISYYNEQFF. CDR3 nucleotide sequence: TGTGCCATCAGCTATTACAATGAGCAGTTCTTC.

The V gene is TRBV5-1, the J gene TRBJ2-5, with 11 bases matching TRBD2. Germline assignment: CDR1 SGHRS and CDR2 YFSETQ. V shed 5 bases and J 5 bases; nucleotides not matched to a gene: 2. This CDR3 contains 13 residues. CDR3 sequence reads: CASRLAGAETQYF. Written as DNA, the CDR3 is TGCGCCAGCAGACTAGCGGGAGCTGAGACCCAGTACTTC.

The chain is built from TRBV9 and TRBJ2-3; D not resolved. Trimming shortened V by 0 bases and J by 1 base, and 9 bases separated the two germline ends. The CDR3 has 15 residues. The V gene's germline CDR1 is SGDLS and CDR2 YYNGEE. The CDR3 nucleotides are TGTGCCAGCAGCGTAGTGGAGCGCCGCACAGATACGCAGTATTTT. Its translation: CASSVVERRTDTQYF.

The chain is built from TRBV9 and TRBJ1-3, with D unresolved. This CDR3 is 14 amino acids long. Deletions cut 2 bases from V and 1 base from J, with 7 bases between. Germline loops: CDR1 SGDLS, CDR2 YYNGEE. CDR3 amino acids: CASSVSPSGNTIYF. The CDR3 nucleotides are TGTGCCAGCAGCGTTAGCCCTTCTGGAAACACCATATATTTT.

This chain connects TRBV5-1 to TRBJ2-5, with 10 bases identical to TRBD1. Trimming at V came to 4 bases and at J to 5 bases, leaving 11 bases not matched to a gene. Germline lookup yields CDR1 SGHRS and CDR2 YFSETQ. This CDR3 is built from 16 residues. The CDR3 here is CASSLQGQGNIETQYF. The DNA for the CDR3 is TGCGCCAGCAGCCTCCAGGGACAGGGGAATATCGAGACCCAGTACTTC.

The table lists this clone with a few counts. J is TRBJ2-7 and V is TRBV5-6; TRBD1 matches 9 bases. The CDR3 contains 16 residues. In germline, CDR1 is SGHDT, CDR2 YYEEEE. With 4 bases clipped from V and 4 bases from J, the junction kept 12 bases outside the gene matches. CDR3 region: CASSRVGQGLIYEQYF. CDR3 sequence (DNA): TGTGCCAGCAGCCGGGTGGGACAGGGTCTGATTTACGAGCAGTACTTC.

V is TRBV6-1 and J is TRBJ2-1; 7 bases agree with TRBD2. V gave up 2 bases and J gave up 14 bases; unmatched junction bases: 6. This CDR3 region has 12 residues. Germline CDR1 MNHNS, CDR2 SASEGT. CDR3 in amino acids: CASSEWPGREFF. DNA for the CDR3: TGTGCCAGCAGTGAATGGCCAGGGAGGGAGTTCTTC.

This clone was seen once. This chain links TRBV30 with TRBJ2-5; 10 nucleotides match TRBD1. Germline V gene data show CDR1 as GTSNPN and CDR2 as SVGIG (reference sequence). V lost 5 bases, J lost 5 bases, and 5 bases stayed unmatched. The CDR3 totals 13 residues. The CDR3, as DNA: TGTGCCTGGCGACAGGGGGCGAGGGAGACCCAGTACTTC. This translates into CAWRQGARETQYF. Full variable domain (rest looked up from reference TRBV30 and TRBJ2-5): SQTIHQWPATLVQPVGSPLSLECTVEGTSNPNLYWYRQAAGRGLQLLFYSVGIGQISSEVPQNLSASRPQDRQFILSSKKLLLSDSGFYLCAWRQGARETQYFGPGTRLLVL.

This chain joins TRBV5-1 and TRBJ1-2; TRBD1 is a possible D gene (6 bases). This CDR3 spans 14 amino acids. Germline CDR1 SGHRS, CDR2 YFSETQ. The V end lost 4 bases, the J end lost 3 bases, and 13 bases lay between the germline ends. The CDR3 region is CASSPDRGYYGYTF. The DNA of the CDR3 is TGCGCCAGCAGCCCGGACAGAGGCTACTATGGCTACACCTTC.

The V and J genes are TRBV27 and TRBJ1-5; weak D call: TRBD1 (5 bases). Trimming removed 3 bases from V and 9 bases from J, with 15 bases in between. Per the germline V gene, CDR1 is MNHEY and CDR2 is SMNVEV (reference sequence). This CDR3 contains 14 residues. The chain's CDR3 is CASSLGDSVRPQHF. In nucleotides, the CDR3 is TGTGCCAGCAGTTTGGGGGACTCCGTCCGGCCCCAGCATTTT.

V usage is TRBV5-6 and J usage is TRBJ2-5, with 14 nucleotides matching TRBD2. The CDR3 runs to 15 residues. With V trimmed by 4 bases and J by 2 bases, 1 base remained unmatched. Germline CDR1 reads SGHDT; CDR2 reads YYEEEE. The chain's CDR3 is CASSRLAGGQETQYF. For the CDR3, the DNA is TGTGCCAGCAGCAGACTAGCGGGGGGGCAAGAGACCCAGTACTTC.

This chain links TRBV19 with TRBJ2-7, with 9 bases fitting TRBD1. This CDR3 is 15 amino acids long. Germline values: CDR1 LNHDA, CDR2 SQIVND (reference sequence). V gave up 6 bases and J gave up 7 bases; unmatched junction bases: 13. In DNA, the CDR3 is TGTGCCAGTAGGTCAACAGGGGGCGCAATTGAAGAGCAGTACTTC. Amino acids: CASRSTGGAIEEQYF.

This chain connects TRBV28 to TRBJ2-5; D is uncertain. The CDR3 has 15 residues. V was shortened by 4 bases and J by 1 base, with 13 bases between the two germline ends. Per the germline V gene, CDR1 is MDHEN and CDR2 is SYDVKM. CDR3 nucleotides: TGTGCCAGCAGTTCCTATGGTGCGGTCCAAGAGACCCAGTACTTC. Translation gives CASSSYGAVQETQYF. Based on the CDR3 plus reference TRBV28 and TRBJ2-5, the full variable domain is DVKVTQSSRYLVKRTGEKVFLECVQDMDHENMFWYRQDPGLGLRLIYFSYDVKMKEKGDIPEGYSVSREKKERFSLILESASTNQTSMYLCASSSYGAVQETQYFGPGTRLLVL.

The chain is built from TRBV18 and TRBJ2-7, with D possibly matching TRBD1 (6 bases). This CDR3 region has 15 residues. V was trimmed by 2 bases and J by 2 bases, leaving 13 bases between them. CDR1 is KGHSH, CDR2 LQKENI, per germline. The CDR3 is CASSPTSGTPYEQYF. The CDR3 nucleotides read TGTGCCAGCTCACCAACTTCCGGGACACCCTACGAGCAGTACTTC.

The chain employs TRBV19 and TRBJ1-2; D remains ambiguous. The CDR3 contains 14 residues. Trimming shortened V by 5 bases and J by 7 bases, and 17 bases separated the two germline ends. The germline V gene encodes CDR1 LNHDA and CDR2 SQIVND (reference sequence). CDR3 loop: CASSAAASIGGYTF. The CDR3 DNA follows: TGTGCCAGTAGTGCGGCAGCATCTATCGGTGGCTACACCTTC.

The chain is built from TRBV4-2 and TRBJ2-7, with a tentative D call TRBD1 (5 bases). The CDR3 has 13 amino acids. V gave up 1 base and J gave up 4 bases, with 8 bases separating them. From germline, CDR1 is LGHNA and CDR2 YNFKEQ. The CDR3 DNA sequence: TGTGCCAGCAGCCAAGGGGCAGGGTACGAGCAGTACTTC. It is translated as CASSQGAGYEQYF.

The V gene is TRBV16, the J gene TRBJ2-7; 10 bases line up with TRBD1. J gave up 3 bases and V 0 bases, and 2 bases lay outside the gene matches. The CDR3 has 15 residues. Germline-derived CDR1 and CDR2 are KGHSY and FQNENV. The CDR3 bases are TGTGCCAGCAGCCAATCAGGGACAGGGGACTACGAGCAGTACTTC. Its protein product is CASSQSGTGDYEQYF.

The chain combines TRBV5-1 with TRBJ1-2; D gene uncertain. This CDR3 region has 15 residues. V lost 0 bases and J 3 bases, leaving 12 bases between the germline ends. CDR1 is SGHRS and CDR2 is YFSETQ in the germline V gene. The CDR3 sequence is CASSLGAGAHYGYTF. CDR3 DNA sequence: TGCGCCAGCAGCTTGGGGGCAGGTGCTCACTATGGCTACACCTTC.

V gene TRBV12-3 or TRBV12-4 combines with J gene TRBJ2-5, with D possibly being TRBD1 (5 bases). The CDR3 length is 13 residues. V lost 5 bases and J lost 1, with 8 bases in between. CDR3 in DNA: TGTGCCAGCAGTAGACAGACCCAAGAGACCCAGTACTTC. Translating gives CASSRQTQETQYF.

To note about this clone: The sample contains more than one DNA sequence encoding this CDR3. The chain links TRBV20-1 to TRBJ2-1; D may be TRBD1 (5 bases). The CDR3 contains 11 residues. With 3 bases removed from V and 8 bases from J, the gap between germline ends came to 8 bases. The germline CDR1 and CDR2 sequences are DFQATT and SNEGSKA (reference sequence). This CDR3 reads CSASPRDEQFF. In nucleotides, the CDR3 is TGCAGTGCTAGTCCCAGGGATGAGCAGTTCTTC.

This chain links TRBV28 with TRBJ1-5; maybe TRBD1 (5 bases). CDR1 is MDHEN and CDR2 is SYDVKM in the germline V gene. V gave up 1 base and J gave up 3 bases, with 16 bases separating them. CDR3 length: 17 residues. The CDR3: CASSLLGGMGHNQPQHF. CDR3 coding DNA: TGTGCCAGCAGTTTATTAGGAGGGATGGGGCACAATCAGCCCCAGCATTTT.